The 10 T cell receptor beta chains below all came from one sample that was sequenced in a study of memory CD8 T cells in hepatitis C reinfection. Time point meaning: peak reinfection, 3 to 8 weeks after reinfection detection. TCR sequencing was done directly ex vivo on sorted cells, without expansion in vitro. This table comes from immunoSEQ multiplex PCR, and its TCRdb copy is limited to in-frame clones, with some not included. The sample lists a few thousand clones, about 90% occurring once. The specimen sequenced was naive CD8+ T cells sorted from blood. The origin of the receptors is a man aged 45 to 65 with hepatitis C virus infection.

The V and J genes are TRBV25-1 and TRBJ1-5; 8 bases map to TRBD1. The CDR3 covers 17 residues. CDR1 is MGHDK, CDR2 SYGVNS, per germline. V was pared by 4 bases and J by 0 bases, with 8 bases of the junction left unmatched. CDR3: CASSVDRGGYSNQPQHF. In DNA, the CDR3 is TGTGCCAGCAGTGTTGACAGGGGAGGATATAGCAATCAGCCCCAGCATTTT.

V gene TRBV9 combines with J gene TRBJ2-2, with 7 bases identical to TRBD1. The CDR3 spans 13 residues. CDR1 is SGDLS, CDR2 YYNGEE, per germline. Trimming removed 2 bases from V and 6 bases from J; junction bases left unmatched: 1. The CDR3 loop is CASSVQGAGELFF. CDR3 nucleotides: TGTGCCAGCAGCGTCCAGGGGGCCGGGGAGCTGTTTTTT.

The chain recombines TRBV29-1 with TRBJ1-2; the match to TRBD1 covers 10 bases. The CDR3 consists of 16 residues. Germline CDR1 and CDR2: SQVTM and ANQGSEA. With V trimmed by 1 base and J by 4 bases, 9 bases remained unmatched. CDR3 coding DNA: TGCAGCGTTGAAGCGCCCGGGACAGGGGATCTCTATGGCTACACCTTC. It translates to CSVEAPGTGDLYGYTF.

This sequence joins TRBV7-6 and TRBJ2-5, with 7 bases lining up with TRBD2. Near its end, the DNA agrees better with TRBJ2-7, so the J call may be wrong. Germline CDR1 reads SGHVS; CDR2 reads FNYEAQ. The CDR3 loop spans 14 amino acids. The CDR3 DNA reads TGTGCCAGCAGCTTAGCAGGGAGGGCCGCCGAGCAGTACTTC. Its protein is CASSLAGRAAEQYF.

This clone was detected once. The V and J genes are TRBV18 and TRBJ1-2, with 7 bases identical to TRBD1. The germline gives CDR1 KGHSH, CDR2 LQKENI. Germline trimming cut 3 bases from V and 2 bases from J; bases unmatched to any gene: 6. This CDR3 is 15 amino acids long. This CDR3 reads CASSPPDRMNYGYTF. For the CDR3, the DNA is TGTGCCAGCTCACCCCCGGACAGGATGAACTATGGCTACACCTTC.

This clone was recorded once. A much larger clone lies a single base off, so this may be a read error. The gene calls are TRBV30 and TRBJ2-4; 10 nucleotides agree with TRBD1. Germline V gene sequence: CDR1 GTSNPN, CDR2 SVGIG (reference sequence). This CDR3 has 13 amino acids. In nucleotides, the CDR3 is TGTGTCTGGGGACAGGGGAGCGGAAACATTCAGTACTTC. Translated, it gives CVWGQGSGNIQYF. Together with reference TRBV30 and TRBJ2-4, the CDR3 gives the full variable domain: SQTIHQWPATLVQPVGSPLSLECTVEGTSNPNLYWYRQAAGRGLQLLFYSVGIGQISSEVPQNLSASRPQDRQFILSSKKLLLSDSGFYLCVWGQGSGNIQYFGAGTRLSVL.

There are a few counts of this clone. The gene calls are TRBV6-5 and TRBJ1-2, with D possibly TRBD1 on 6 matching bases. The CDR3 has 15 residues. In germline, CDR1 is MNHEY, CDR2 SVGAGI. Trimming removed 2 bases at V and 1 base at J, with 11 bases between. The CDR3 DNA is TGTGCCAGCAGTTACCTATGGACAGATAACTATGGCTACACCTTC. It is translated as CASSYLWTDNYGYTF.

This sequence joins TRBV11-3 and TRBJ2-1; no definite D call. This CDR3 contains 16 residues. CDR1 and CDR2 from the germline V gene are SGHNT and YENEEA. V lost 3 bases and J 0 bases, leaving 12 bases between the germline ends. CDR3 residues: CASSFMSASSYNEQFF. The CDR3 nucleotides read TGTGCCAGCAGCTTCATGAGCGCGAGCTCCTACAATGAGCAGTTCTTC.

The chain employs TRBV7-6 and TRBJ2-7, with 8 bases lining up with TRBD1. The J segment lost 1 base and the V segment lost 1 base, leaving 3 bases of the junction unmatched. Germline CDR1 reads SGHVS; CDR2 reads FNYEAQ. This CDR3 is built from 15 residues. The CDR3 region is CASSLEQGVSYEQYF. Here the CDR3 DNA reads TGTGCCAGCAGCTTAGAACAGGGGGTTTCCTACGAGCAGTACTTC.

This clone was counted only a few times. The CDR3 sequence: CASSHSYEQYF. For the CDR3, the DNA is TGTGCCAGCAGCCACTCCTACGAGCAGTACTTC. The chain joins TRBV5-6 to TRBJ2-7; no firm D call. Deletions cut 4 bases from V and 0 bases from J, with 2 bases between. There are 11 residues in the CDR3. The germline V gene encodes CDR1 SGHDT and CDR2 YYEEEE. Full variable domain (outside the CDR3, taken from reference TRBV5-6 and TRBJ2-7): DAGVTQSPTHLIKTRGQQVTLRCSPKSGHDTVSWYQQALGQGPQFIFQYYEEEERQRGNFPDRFSGHQFPNYSSELNVNALLLGDSALYLCASSHSYEQYFGPGTRLTVT.